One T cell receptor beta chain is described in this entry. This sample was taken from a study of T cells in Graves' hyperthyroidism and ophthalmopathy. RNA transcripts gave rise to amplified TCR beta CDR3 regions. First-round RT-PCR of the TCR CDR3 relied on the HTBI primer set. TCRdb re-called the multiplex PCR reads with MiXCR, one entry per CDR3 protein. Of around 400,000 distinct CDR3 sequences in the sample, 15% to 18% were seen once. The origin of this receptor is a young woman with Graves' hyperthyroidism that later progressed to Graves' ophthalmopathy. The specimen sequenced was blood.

This CDR3 reads CATSDIDSGANVLTF. The CDR3 coding sequence is TGTGCCACCAGTGACATAGACTCTGGGGCCAACGTCCTGACTTTC. This rearrangement joins TRBV24-1 to TRBJ2-6; D is uncertain. The V end lost 4 bases, the J end lost 0 bases, and 6 bases lay between the germline ends. Germline V gene data show CDR1 as KGHDR and CDR2 as SFDVKD. The CDR3 sequence is 15 residues long.